This T cell receptor (beta chain) was sequenced for a study of blood T cell repertoires in COVID-19. Study information: The origin of the acute and convalescent COVID-19 samples was the United States, Italy and Spain. Sources were T cells, B-cell-depleted T cells, or PBMCs; the material itself was cDNA or gDNA.

Assay: immunoSEQ multiplex PCR; the TCRdb copy retains only in-frame clones and omits some. The sample consists of roughly 140,000 clones, about 81% of them appearing once. Self-reported history from a screening survey and questionnaire set each donor's cohort. Resolution of symptoms, clearance, or two negative PCRs was present in recovered Cohort 3 donors. The CDR3 is made up of 16 amino acids. V is TRBV21-1 and J is TRBJ2-5; TRBD1 is the table's D call and was not checked against the DNA. TRBV21-1 has pseudogene status. The specimen sequenced was PBMCs or T cells enriched from blood (not recorded which). The TCR originated in a man aged 50-60 years who had recovered from COVID-19. CDR3 amino acids: CASSKTNGTGVLTQYF. As DNA, the CDR3 is TGTGCCAGCAGCAAAACAAACGGGACAGGGGTCCTGACCCAGTACTTC.